The 18 T cell receptor beta chains in this list originate from one sample, sequenced in a study of blood T cell repertoires in COVID-19 (TCRdb year 2020). Receptor libraries were prepared by the immunoSEQ multiplex PCR assay. TCRdb carries this immuneACCESS record with in-frame sequences only. Its versions omit some clonotypes, under half of them owing to an unresolved V gene in the studies checked, with the rest unexplained. The sample has over 100,000 clones on record, 86% of them singletons. Of the sample, roughly 11% falls within the top ten clones. Sample: peripheral blood. Receptor source: a woman in her seventies with COVID-19, enrolled during active disease.

The rearrangement uses TRBV7-3 and TRBJ2-3, with 10 bases matching TRBD2. V gave up 4 bases and J gave up 5 bases; unmatched junction bases: 21. Germline lookup yields CDR1 SGHTA and CDR2 FQGTGA. This CDR3 contains 20 residues. This CDR3 reads CASSSRVSGGAWFSQDTQYF. CDR3 DNA sequence: TGTGCCAGCAGCTCCCGGGTGAGCGGGGGGGCCTGGTTTTCACAAGATACGCAGTATTTT.

This rearrangement joins TRBV18 to TRBJ2-6, with D unresolved. Germline CDR1 KGHSH, CDR2 LQKENI. The CDR3 is made up of 13 amino acids. The V end was cut by 6 bases, the J end by 0 bases, with 3 bases between. CDR3 sequence (DNA): TGTGCCAGCTCTCTCTCTGGGGCCAACGTCCTGACTTTC. Amino acid sequence: CASSLSGANVLTF.

This rearrangement joins TRBV7-9 to TRBJ2-7, with no clear D. Germline loops: CDR1 SEHNR, CDR2 FQNEAQ (reference sequence). Trimming cost V 1 base and J 2 bases, with 15 bases left between them. The CDR3 runs 16 residues. CDR3 in amino acids: CASSLVPLGSTYEQYF. The CDR3 region has the DNA TGTGCCAGCAGCTTAGTGCCCCTAGGTTCAACCTACGAGCAGTACTTC.

The CDR3 protein is CASSLGPINTGELFF. The CDR3, as DNA: TGTGCCAGCAGTTTAGGCCCCATAAACACCGGGGAGCTGTTTTTT. The chain is built from TRBV27 and TRBJ2-2; D is uncertain. Trimming took 2 bases from V and 2 from J, leaving 9 bases between them. Germline lookup yields CDR1 MNHEY and CDR2 SMNVEV (reference sequence). This CDR3 comprises 15 residues.

This chain links TRBV4-2 with TRBJ2-2, with D perhaps TRBD2 (6 bases). Trimming left V 1 base short and J 7 bases short, with 13 bases between. Germline V gene data show CDR1 as LGHNA and CDR2 as YNFKEQ. The CDR3 is 15 amino acids. The CDR3 DNA reads as TGTGCCAGCAGCCAAGGGAGCGGGCCGTTCGGGGAGCTGTTTTTT. Translation: CASSQGSGPFGELFF.

J is TRBJ1-6 and V is TRBV7-9, with no clear D. CDR3 length equals 12 residues. Germline V CDR1 and CDR2: SEHNR, FQNEAQ (reference sequence). The CDR3 sequence is CVVSSYNSPLHF. The CDR3 coding sequence is TGTGTCGTTAGCTCCTATAATTCACCCCTCCACTTT. The full variable domain, with the rest looked up from reference TRBV7-9 and TRBJ1-6, is DTGVSQNPRHKITKRGQNVTFRCDPISEHNRLYWYRQTLGQGPEFLTYFQNEAQLEKSRLLSDRFSAERPKGSFSTLEIQRTEQGDSAMYLCVVSSYNSPLHFGNGTRLTVT.

The chain uses TRBV18 and TRBJ1-6, with TRBD1 matching 8 bases. Germline V gene sequence: CDR1 KGHSH, CDR2 LQKENI. With 4 bases clipped from V and 6 bases from J, the junction kept 8 bases outside the gene matches. The length of the CDR3 is 16 residues. CDR3 nucleotides: TGTGCCAGCTCACGGGATCCAGGGGGCGTTAATTCACCCCTCCACTTT. It specifies CASSRDPGGVNSPLHF.

This clone has only one observation. The chain uses TRBV9 and TRBJ1-2, with a tentative D call TRBD1 (6 bases). Per germline, CDR1 SGDLS and CDR2 YYNGEE. The CDR3 has 14 amino acids. Deletions cut 4 bases from V and 7 bases from J, with 17 bases between. CDR3 in DNA: TGTGCCAGCAGCCTCTACAGGGATGGGTCTGGCTACACCTTC. Translating it yields CASSLYRDGSGYTF.

The chain has TRBV28 and TRBJ2-2; 8 bases fit TRBD2. Losses at the gene ends were 11 bases for V and 3 bases for J; bases not matched to a gene: 5. The CDR3 spans 13 residues. Germline V gives CDR1 MDHEN, CDR2 SYDVKM. The CDR3 loop is CAGASGYTGELFF. Written as DNA, the CDR3 is TGTGCCGGGGCTAGCGGGTACACCGGGGAGCTGTTTTTT.

J is TRBJ1-5 and V is TRBV2; D unresolved. The CDR3 covers 13 residues. The germline V gene encodes CDR1 SNHLY and CDR2 FYNNEI. V was clipped by 0 bases and J by 7 bases, with 7 bases between them. The CDR3 loop is CASSEAPVQPQHF. CDR3 nucleotides: TGTGCCAGCAGTGAAGCGCCAGTCCAGCCCCAGCATTTT.

The chain uses TRBV7-8 and TRBJ2-1; D possibly corresponds to TRBD2 (7 bases). Trimming removed 6 bases from V and 3 bases from J, with 15 bases in between. Germline assignment: CDR1 SGHVS and CDR2 FQNEAQ. This CDR3 contains 15 residues. In DNA, the CDR3 is TGTGCCAGCAGGGGGGGGGCTTCATTCTACAATGAGCAGTTCTTC. Translated, it gives CASRGGASFYNEQFF.

The chain's CDR3 is CASSQDIARVTGNTIYF. DNA for the CDR3: TGCGCCAGCAGCCAAGATATCGCCCGGGTCACTGGAAACACCATATATTTT. The chain couples TRBV4-1 to TRBJ1-3; D unclear. V lost 0 bases to trimming and J lost 2 bases, with 14 bases between them. The CDR3 consists of 17 residues. Germline CDR1 reads MGHRA; CDR2 reads YSYEKL.

The rearrangement joins TRBV19 to TRBJ1-5; D ambiguous. Germline values: CDR1 LNHDA, CDR2 SQIVND (reference sequence). The CDR3 is 13 amino acids. The V end was cut by 5 bases, the J end by 4 bases, with 9 bases between. The CDR3 here is CASSYDQNQPQHF. The CDR3, as DNA: TGTGCCAGTAGTTATGATCAGAATCAGCCCCAGCATTTT.

This rearrangement joins TRBV10-3 to TRBJ2-2; 7 bases are a match to TRBD1. J was trimmed by 4 bases and V by 2 bases; bases with no gene match: 1. CDR3 length: 14 amino acids. The germline CDR1 and CDR2 sequences are ENHRY and SYGVKD. The CDR3 region is CAISETGVTGELFF. The CDR3, as DNA: TGTGCCATCAGTGAGACAGGGGTCACCGGGGAGCTGTTTTTT.

J is TRBJ1-3 and V is TRBV11-2; D unclear. This CDR3 spans 16 amino acids. Germline lookup yields CDR1 SGHAT and CDR2 FQNNGV. Trimming shortened V by 2 bases and J by 0 bases, and 11 bases separated the two germline ends. The CDR3 DNA reads as TGTGCCAGCAGCTTATCGTACGGTTACTCTGGAAACACCATATATTTT. It yields the protein CASSLSYGYSGNTIYF.

Here the CDR3 DNA reads TGTGCCAGCAGCCACAGGACACCAATCGGGTCACCCCTCCACTTT. It specifies CASSHRTPIGSPLHF. The rearrangement links TRBV28 to TRBJ1-6; possible D gene TRBD1, 5 bases. CDR1 and CDR2 from the germline V gene are MDHEN and SYDVKM. V lost 6 bases, J lost 10 bases, and 19 bases lay in between. The CDR3 loop spans 15 amino acids.

The chain couples TRBV29-1 to TRBJ1-1; maybe TRBD1 (5 bases). V shed 7 bases and J shed 4 bases, with 16 bases lying between them. This CDR3 contains 13 residues. Germline CDR1 and CDR2: SQVTM and ANQGSEA. As DNA, the CDR3 is TGCAGCGCGAACCACGGGGGGAGCACTGAAGCTTTCTTT. It is translated as CSANHGGSTEAFF.

This clone turned up a few times. For the CDR3, the DNA is TGTGCCAGCTCACCAGACAATAACTCTGGAAACACCATATATTTT. This codes for CASSPDNNSGNTIYF. V and J are TRBV18 and TRBJ1-3; D ambiguous. Trimming left V 2 bases short and J 0 bases short, with 8 bases between. The CDR3 has 15 amino acids. Germline CDR1 KGHSH, CDR2 LQKENI.